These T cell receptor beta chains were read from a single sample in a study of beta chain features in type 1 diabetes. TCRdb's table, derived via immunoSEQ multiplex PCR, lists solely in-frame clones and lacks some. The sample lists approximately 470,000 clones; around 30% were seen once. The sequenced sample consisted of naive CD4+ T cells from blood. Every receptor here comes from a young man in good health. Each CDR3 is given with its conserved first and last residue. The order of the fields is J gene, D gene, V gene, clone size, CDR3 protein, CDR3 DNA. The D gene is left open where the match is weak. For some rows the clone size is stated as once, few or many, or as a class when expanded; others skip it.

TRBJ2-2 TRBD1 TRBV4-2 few CASGQAGYTGELFF TGTGCCAGCGGACAGGCGGGCTACACCGGGGAGCTGTTTTTT
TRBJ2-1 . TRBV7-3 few CASSPLGWQGVNEQFF TGTGCCAGCAGCCCCCTAGGGTGGCAGGGCGTGAATGAGCAGTTCTTC
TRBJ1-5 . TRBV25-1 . CASRSDIGQPQHF TGTGCCAGCAGGAGCGACATTGGGCAGCCCCAGCATTTT
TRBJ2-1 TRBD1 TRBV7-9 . CASSLTTGVTGEQFF TGTGCCAGCAGCTTAACCACAGGGGTAACGGGTGAGCAGTTCTTC
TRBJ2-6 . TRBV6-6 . CASSFYRVSGANVLTF TGTGCCAGCAGTTTTTACAGGGTCTCTGGGGCCAACGTCCTGACTTTC
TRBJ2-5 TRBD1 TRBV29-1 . CSVRDRGQETQYF TGCAGCGTCCGGGACAGGGGGCAAGAGACCCAGTACTTC
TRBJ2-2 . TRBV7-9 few CASSSRSNTGELFF TGTGCCAGCAGCTCGAGGAGTAACACCGGGGAGCTGTTTTTT
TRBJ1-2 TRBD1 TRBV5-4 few CASSFQKGAQGGYTF TGTGCCAGCAGCTTTCAAAAGGGGGCTCAAGGAGGCTACACCTTC
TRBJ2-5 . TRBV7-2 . CASSLSRQETQYF TGTGCCAGCAGCTTAAGCCGGCAAGAGACCCAGTACTTC
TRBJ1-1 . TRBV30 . CAWNGRANTEAFF TGTGCCTGGAATGGACGGGCGAACACTGAAGCTTTCTTT
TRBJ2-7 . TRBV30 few CAWSWDPTANEQYF TGTGCCTGGAGTTGGGACCCCACCGCCAACGAGCAGTACTTC
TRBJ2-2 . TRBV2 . CASSPDMNTGELFF TGTGCCAGCAGCCCGGACATGAACACCGGGGAGCTGTTTTTT
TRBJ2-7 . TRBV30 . CAWSRALAYEQYF TGTGCCTGGAGTCGCGCATTAGCCTACGAGCAGTACTTC
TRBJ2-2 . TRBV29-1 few CSVQSSGKPRFTGELFF TGCAGCGTCCAGAGTAGCGGCAAGCCAAGATTCACCGGGGAGCTGTTTTTT
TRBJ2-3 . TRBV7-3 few CASSLIEGPRDTQYF TGTGCCAGCAGCTTAATCGAGGGACCACGAGATACGCAGTATTTT
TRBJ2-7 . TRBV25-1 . CASSEPGIRGAYEQYF TGTGCCAGCAGTGAACCAGGGATTCGAGGAGCGTACGAGCAGTACTTC
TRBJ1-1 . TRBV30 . CAWKLRIEAFF TGTGCCTGGAAGCTTCGGATAGAAGCTTTCTTT
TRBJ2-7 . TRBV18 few CASSPLAETEQYF TGTGCCAGCTCACCACTAGCGGAGACCGAGCAGTACTTC
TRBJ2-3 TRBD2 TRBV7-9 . CASSQTSGSTDTQYF TGTGCCAGCAGCCAGACTAGCGGGAGTACAGATACGCAGTATTTT
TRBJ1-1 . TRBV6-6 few CASSLDPEAFF TGTGCCAGCAGTTTGGACCCTGAAGCTTTCTTT
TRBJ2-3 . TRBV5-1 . CASSLVIREKDTQYF TGCGCCAGCAGCTTGGTAATCCGGGAGAAAGATACGCAGTATTTT
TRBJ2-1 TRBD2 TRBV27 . CASMSSGYNEQFF TGTGCCAGCATGTCTAGCGGATACAATGAGCAGTTCTTC
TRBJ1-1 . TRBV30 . CAWSLPGGRRGTEAFF TGTGCCTGGAGTCTCCCGGGCGGCAGGCGGGGCACTGAAGCTTTCTTT
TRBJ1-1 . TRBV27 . CASSLYGEGTEAFF TGTGCCAGCAGTTTGTACGGGGAGGGTACTGAAGCTTTCTTT
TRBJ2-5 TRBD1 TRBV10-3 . CAISKTTGQETQYF TGTGCCATCAGTAAGACGACAGGGCAAGAGACCCAGTACTTC
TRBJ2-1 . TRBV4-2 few CASSQFSATDYNEQFF TGTGCCAGCAGCCAATTCAGCGCCACTGATTACAATGAGCAGTTCTTC
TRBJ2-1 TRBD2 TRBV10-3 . CAIQGTSGSGEQFF TGTGCCATCCAAGGGACTAGCGGGAGCGGTGAGCAGTTCTTC
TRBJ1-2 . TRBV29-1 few CSVEPVGYGYTF TGCAGCGTTGAACCGGTGGGGTATGGCTACACCTTC
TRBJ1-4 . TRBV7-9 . CASSLIGQTNEKLFF TGTGCCAGCAGCTTAATAGGACAGACTAATGAAAAACTGTTTTTT
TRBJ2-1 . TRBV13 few CASNYGSSNEQFF TGTGCCAGCAACTACGGGAGTAGCAATGAGCAGTTCTTC
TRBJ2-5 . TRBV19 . CASSPSRSGQETQYF TGTGCCAGTAGTCCTTCAAGGAGCGGCCAAGAGACCCAGTACTTC
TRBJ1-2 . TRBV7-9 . CASSLSLAANYGYTF TGTGCCAGCAGCTTATCACTGGCGGCTAACTATGGCTACACCTTC
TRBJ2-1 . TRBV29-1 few CSAPGPGSYNEQFF TGCAGCGCACCGGGACCTGGCTCCTACAATGAGCAGTTCTTC
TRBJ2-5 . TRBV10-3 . CAIRQAGGTETQYF TGTGCCATCAGACAAGCCGGGGGCACAGAGACCCAGTACTTC
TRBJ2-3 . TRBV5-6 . CASSWVGTDTQYF TGTGCCAGCAGCTGGGTTGGCACAGATACGCAGTATTTT
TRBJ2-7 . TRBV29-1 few CGASISYEQYF TGCGGGGCCAGTATTTCCTACGAGCAGTACTTC
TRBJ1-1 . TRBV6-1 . CASSEGPGYTEAFF TGTGCCAGCAGTGAAGGGCCGGGGTACACTGAAGCTTTCTTT
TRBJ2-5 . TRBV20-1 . CSATHGETQYF TGCAGTGCTACTCACGGAGAGACCCAGTACTTC
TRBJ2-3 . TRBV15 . CATRDGTGTDTQYF TGTGCCACCCGGGACGGGACGGGCACAGATACGCAGTATTTT
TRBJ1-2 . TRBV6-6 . CASSSNYGYTF TGTGCCAGCAGTTCAAACTATGGCTACACCTTC
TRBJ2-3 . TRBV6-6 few CASAITNTQYF TGTGCCAGCGCCATCACCAATACGCAGTATTTT
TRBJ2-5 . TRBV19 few CASSIARTGKETQYF TGTGCCAGTAGTATTGCTAGGACGGGAAAAGAGACCCAGTACTTC
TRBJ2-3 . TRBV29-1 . CSVGTFTDTQYF TGCAGCGTGGGGACTTTCACAGATACGCAGTATTTT
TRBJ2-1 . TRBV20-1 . CSASPDEQFF TGCAGTGCTAGCCCGGATGAGCAGTTCTTC
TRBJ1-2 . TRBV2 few CASSQTPTGYGYTF TGTGCCAGCAGCCAGACTCCAACGGGCTATGGCTACACCTTC
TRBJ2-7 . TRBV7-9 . CASSPKGLITYEQYF TGTGCCAGCAGCCCGAAGGGCCTCATAACCTACGAGCAGTACTTC
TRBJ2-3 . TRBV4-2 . CASSQGDTVPAGWDTQYF TGTGCCAGCAGCCAAGGGGATACGGTACCCGCGGGTTGGGATACGCAGTATTTT
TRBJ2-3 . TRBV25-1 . CASSEYGYTTQYF TGTGCCAGCAGTGAATACGGGTATACTACGCAGTATTTT
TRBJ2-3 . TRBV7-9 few CASSRSGTPDTQYF TGTGCCAGCAGCCGGTCCGGCACCCCAGATACGCAGTATTTT
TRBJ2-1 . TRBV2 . CASRYGGEQFF TGTGCCAGCAGGTACGGAGGCGAGCAGTTCTTC